The clone carrying this T cell receptor beta chain was counted between two and nine times. These data are taken from a study of identical twins. TCRdb passed the 5' RACE reads through MiXCR, listing each CDR3 protein once. The data contain 350,000 to 450,000 distinct CDR3 sequences, 18% of them seen just once; the ten biggest clones take up 9.5% to 15%. Sequencing was carried out using naive T cells sorted from blood. The TCR comes from a man aged 45-65 years in good health.

The DNA for the CDR3 is TGTGCCAGCAGTAACCGGGACAGGGGAGGCTACGAGCAGTACTTC. Protein sequence: CASSNRDRGGYEQYF. The rearrangement links TRBV6-2 or TRBV6-3 to TRBJ2-7, with 10 bases identical to TRBD1. The CDR3 has 15 residues. V lost 5 bases to trimming and J lost 3 bases; unmatched junction nucleotides: 7. Germline lookup yields CDR1 MNHEY and CDR2 SVGEGT.